This T cell receptor (beta chain) was documented in a study of blood T cell repertoires in COVID-19. At the level of the study: Samples of COVID-19 (acute and convalescent) were obtained from the United States, Italy and Spain.

The repertoire was sequenced with immunoSEQ multiplex PCR; TCRdb's copy has only in-frame clones and lacks some. The sample has 200,000 to 250,000 clones; 70% to 90% are singletons. The CDR3 spans 18 residues. The J segment lost 2 bases and the V segment lost 4 bases, leaving 14 bases of the junction unmatched. The germline V gene encodes CDR1 LNHDA and CDR2 SQIVND (reference sequence). The chain carries TRBV19 and TRBJ2-4; 7 bases are a match to TRBD2. This receptor was identified in a woman aged 30 to 39 who had recovered from COVID-19. Sequencing was performed on peripheral blood. CDR3 bases: TGTGCCAGTAGTACTGGACTAGTGTTTGGTTTAACCAAAAACATTCAGTACTTC. It codes for CASSTGLVFGLTKNIQYF. The variable domain in full, with the rest retrieved from reference TRBV19 and TRBJ2-4, is DGGITQSPKYLFRKEGQNVTLSCEQNLNHDAMYWYRQDPGQGLRLIYYSQIVNDFQKGDIAEGYSVSREKKESFPLTVTSAQKNPTAFYLCASSTGLVFGLTKNIQYFGAGTRLSVL.